This T cell receptor beta chain was found in a study of cytotoxic CD8 clonotypes in ibrutinib-treated CLL. TCRdb keeps only in-frame clones here, not all; method: immunoSEQ multiplex PCR. The sample includes around 40,000 clones, about three quarters of them seen just once. Trimming pared 0 bases from V and 7 bases from J, leaving 11 bases between. The germline CDR1 and CDR2 sequences are SGDLS and YYNGEE. CDR3 length: 14 amino acids. Study-wide findings and caveats: Clonality increased at ibrutinib response, then returned toward baseline at progression.

Concerning this clone itself: Its antigen is as yet unknown.

Sequencing used PBMCs, obtained at disease progression, from a patient treated with ibrutinib. The clonotype was recovered from a human donor with chronic lymphocytic leukemia. The rearrangement joins TRBV9 to TRBJ2-4, with D maybe TRBD1 (5 bases). CDR3 nucleotides: TGTGCCAGCAGCGTAGAAGGGGATAGGAACATTCAGTACTTC. Protein product: CASSVEGDRNIQYF.